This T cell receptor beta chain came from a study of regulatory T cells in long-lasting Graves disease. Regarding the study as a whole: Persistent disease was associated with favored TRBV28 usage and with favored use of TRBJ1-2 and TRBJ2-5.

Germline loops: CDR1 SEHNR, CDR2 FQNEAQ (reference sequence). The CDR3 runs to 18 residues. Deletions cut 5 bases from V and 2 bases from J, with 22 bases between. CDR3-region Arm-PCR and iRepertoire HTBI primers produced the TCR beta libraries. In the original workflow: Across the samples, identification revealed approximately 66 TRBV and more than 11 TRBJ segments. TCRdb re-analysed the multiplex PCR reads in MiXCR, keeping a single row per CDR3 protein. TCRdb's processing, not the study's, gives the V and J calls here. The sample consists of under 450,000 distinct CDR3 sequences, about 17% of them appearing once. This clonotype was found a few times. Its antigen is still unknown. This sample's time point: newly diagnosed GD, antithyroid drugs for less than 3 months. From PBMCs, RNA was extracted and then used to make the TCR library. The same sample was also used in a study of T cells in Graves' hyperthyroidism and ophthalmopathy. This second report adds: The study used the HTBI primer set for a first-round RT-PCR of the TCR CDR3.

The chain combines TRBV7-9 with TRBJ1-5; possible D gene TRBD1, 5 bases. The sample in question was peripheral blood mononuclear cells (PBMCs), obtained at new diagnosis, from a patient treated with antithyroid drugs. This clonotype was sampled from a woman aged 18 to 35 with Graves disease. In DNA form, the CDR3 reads TGTGCCAGCAGCCCAGGCGATATGGGGCAGGGAGGCAATCAGCCCCAGCATTTT. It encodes CASSPGDMGQGGNQPQHF.